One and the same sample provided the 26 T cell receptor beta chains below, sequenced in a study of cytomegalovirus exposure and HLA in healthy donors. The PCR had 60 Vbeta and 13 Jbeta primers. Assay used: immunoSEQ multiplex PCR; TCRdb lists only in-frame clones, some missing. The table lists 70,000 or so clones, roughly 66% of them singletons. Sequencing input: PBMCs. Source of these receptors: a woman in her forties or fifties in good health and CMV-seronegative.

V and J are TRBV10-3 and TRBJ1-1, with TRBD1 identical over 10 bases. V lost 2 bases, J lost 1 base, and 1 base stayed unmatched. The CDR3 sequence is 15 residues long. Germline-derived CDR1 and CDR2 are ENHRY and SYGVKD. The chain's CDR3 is CAISERDRGNTEAFF. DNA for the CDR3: TGTGCCATCAGTGAGCGGGACAGGGGGAACACTGAAGCTTTCTTT.

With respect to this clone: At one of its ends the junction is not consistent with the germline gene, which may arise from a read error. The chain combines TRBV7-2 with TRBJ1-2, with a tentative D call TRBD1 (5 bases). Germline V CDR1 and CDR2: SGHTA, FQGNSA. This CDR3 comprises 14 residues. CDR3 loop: CASSPGGGYYGYPF. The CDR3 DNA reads TGTGCCAGCAGCCCCGGGGGAGGTTACTATGGCTACCCCTTC.

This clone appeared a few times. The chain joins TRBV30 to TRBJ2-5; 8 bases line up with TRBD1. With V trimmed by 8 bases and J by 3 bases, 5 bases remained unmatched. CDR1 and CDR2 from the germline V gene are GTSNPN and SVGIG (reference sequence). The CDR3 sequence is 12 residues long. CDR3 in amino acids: CAGRQGKETQYF. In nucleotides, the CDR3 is TGTGCCGGCCGACAGGGGAAAGAGACCCAGTACTTC.

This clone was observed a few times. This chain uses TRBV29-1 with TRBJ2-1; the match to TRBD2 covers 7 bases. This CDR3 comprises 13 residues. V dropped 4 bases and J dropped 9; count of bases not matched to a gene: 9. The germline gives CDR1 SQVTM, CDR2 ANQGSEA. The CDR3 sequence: CSVGGGSDSEQFF. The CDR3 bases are TGCAGCGTTGGAGGCGGGAGCGACAGTGAGCAGTTCTTC.

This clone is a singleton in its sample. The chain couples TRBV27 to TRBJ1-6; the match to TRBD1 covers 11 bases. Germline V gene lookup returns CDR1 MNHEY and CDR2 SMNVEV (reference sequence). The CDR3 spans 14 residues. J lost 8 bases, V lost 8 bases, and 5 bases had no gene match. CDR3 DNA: TGTGCCAGCTGCCGGGACAGGGGGTATTCACCCCTCCACTTT. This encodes CASCRDRGYSPLHF.

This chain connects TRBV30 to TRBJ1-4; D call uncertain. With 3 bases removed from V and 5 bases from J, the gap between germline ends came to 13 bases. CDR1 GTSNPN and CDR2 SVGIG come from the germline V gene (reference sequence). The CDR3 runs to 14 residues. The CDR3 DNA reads TGTGCCTGGAGATACCCCGGAGAGAATGAAAAACTGTTTTTT. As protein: CAWRYPGENEKLFF.

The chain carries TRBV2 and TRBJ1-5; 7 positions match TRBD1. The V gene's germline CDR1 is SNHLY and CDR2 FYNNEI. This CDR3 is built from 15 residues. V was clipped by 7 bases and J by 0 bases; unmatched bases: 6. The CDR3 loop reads CASTKGTASNQPQHF. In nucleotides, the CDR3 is TGTGCCAGCACTAAAGGGACAGCTAGCAATCAGCCCCAGCATTTT.

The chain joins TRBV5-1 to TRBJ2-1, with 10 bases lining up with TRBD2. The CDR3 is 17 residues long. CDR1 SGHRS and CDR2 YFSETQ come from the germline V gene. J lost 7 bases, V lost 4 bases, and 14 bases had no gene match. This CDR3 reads CASSLWTSGITGNEQFF. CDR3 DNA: TGCGCCAGCAGCCTATGGACTAGCGGTATTACAGGTAATGAGCAGTTCTTC.

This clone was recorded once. The CDR3 here is CASSVGAGGPDTQYF. The CDR3 DNA sequence: TGTGCCAGCAGCGTAGGGGCGGGAGGGCCGGATACGCAGTATTTT. The genes are TRBV9 and TRBJ2-3; 9 nucleotides align to TRBD2. The CDR3 totals 15 residues. The ends lost 0 bases at V and 6 bases at J; junction bases unmatched: 5. CDR1 and CDR2 (germline): SGDLS, YYNGEE.

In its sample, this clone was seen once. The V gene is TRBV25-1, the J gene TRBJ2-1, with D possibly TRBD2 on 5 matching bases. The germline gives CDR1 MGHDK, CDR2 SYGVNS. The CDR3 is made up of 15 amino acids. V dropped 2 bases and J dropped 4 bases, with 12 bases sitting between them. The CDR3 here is CASSEQELAYNEQFF. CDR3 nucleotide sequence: TGTGCCAGCAGTGAACAGGAGTTAGCGTACAATGAGCAGTTCTTC.

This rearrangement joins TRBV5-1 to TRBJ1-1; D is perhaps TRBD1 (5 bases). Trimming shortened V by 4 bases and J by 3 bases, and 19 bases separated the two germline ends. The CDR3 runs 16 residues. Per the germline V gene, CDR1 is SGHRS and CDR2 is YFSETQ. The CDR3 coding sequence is TGCGCCAGCAGCAGAGGGACTTTTAAGAGTGACACTGAAGCTTTCTTT. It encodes CASSRGTFKSDTEAFF.

The CDR3 region has the DNA TGCGCCAGCAGCCAAGATTTTGGGCTCTCTGGAAACACCATATATTTT. Translated: CASSQDFGLSGNTIYF. The chain couples TRBV4-3 to TRBJ1-3, with D uncertain. Germline V gene lookup returns CDR1 LGHNA and CDR2 YSLEER. This CDR3 spans 16 amino acids. The ends were cut back, 0 bases at V and 0 bases at J, with 9 bases in the middle.

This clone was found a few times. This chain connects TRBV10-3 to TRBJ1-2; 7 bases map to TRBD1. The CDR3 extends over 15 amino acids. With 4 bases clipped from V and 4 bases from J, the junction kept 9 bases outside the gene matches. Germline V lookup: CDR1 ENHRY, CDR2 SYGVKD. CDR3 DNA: TGTGCCATCAGTGGGGAAGGACAGGCAGGCTATGGCTACACCTTC. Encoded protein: CAISGEGQAGYGYTF.

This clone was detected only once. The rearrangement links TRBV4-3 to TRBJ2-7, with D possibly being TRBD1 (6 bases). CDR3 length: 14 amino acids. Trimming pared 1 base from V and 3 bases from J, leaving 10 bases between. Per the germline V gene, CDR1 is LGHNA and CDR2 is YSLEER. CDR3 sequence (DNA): TGCGCCAGCAGCCAAGGTCAGGGACACTACGAGCAGTACTTC. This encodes CASSQGQGHYEQYF.

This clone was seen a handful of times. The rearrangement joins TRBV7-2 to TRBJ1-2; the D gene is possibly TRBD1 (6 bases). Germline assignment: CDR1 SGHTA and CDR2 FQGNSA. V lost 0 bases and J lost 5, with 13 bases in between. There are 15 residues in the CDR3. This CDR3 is CASSLAGAGNYGYTF. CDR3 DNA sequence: TGTGCCAGCAGCTTAGCGGGGGCAGGGAATTATGGCTACACCTTC.

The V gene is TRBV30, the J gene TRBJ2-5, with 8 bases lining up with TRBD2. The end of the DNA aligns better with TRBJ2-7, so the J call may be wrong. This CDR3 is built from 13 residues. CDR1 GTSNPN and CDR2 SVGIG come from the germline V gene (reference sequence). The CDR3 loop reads CAWSATSASEQYF. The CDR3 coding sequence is TGTGCCTGGTCCGCGACTAGCGCCTCCGAGCAGTACTTC.

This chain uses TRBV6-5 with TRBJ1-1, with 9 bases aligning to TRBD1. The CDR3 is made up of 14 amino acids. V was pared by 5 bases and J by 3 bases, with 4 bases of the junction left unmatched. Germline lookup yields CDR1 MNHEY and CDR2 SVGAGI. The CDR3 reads CASSTTGGYTEAFF. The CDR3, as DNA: TGTGCCAGCAGTACGACAGGGGGTTACACTGAAGCTTTCTTT.

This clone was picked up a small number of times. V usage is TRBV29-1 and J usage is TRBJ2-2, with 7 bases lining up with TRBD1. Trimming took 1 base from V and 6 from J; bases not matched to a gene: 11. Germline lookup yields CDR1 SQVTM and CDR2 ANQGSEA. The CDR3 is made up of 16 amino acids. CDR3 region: CSVEVGDRAFPGELFF. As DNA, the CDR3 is TGCAGCGTTGAAGTAGGTGACAGGGCTTTCCCCGGGGAGCTGTTTTTT.

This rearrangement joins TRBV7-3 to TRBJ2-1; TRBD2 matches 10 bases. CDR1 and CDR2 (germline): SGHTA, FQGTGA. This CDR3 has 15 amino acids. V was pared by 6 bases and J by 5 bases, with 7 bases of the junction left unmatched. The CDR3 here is CASSLGLAGDNEQFF. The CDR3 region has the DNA TGTGCCAGCAGTTTAGGTCTAGCGGGGGACAATGAGCAGTTCTTC.

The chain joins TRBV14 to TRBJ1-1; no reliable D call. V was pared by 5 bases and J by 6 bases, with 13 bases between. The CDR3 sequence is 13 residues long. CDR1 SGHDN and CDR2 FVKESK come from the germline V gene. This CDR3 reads CASSKRREAEAFF. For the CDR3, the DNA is TGTGCCAGCAGCAAACGTAGAGAAGCTGAAGCTTTCTTT. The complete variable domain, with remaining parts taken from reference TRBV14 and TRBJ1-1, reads EAGVTQFPSHSVIEKGQTVTLRCDPISGHDNLYWYRRVMGKEIKFLLHFVKESKQDESGMPNNRFLAERTGGTYSTLKVQPAELEDSGVYFCASSKRREAEAFFGQGTRLTVV.

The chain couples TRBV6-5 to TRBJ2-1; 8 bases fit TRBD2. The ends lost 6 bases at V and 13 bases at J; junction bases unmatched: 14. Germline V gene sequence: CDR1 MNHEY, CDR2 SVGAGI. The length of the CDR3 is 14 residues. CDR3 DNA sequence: TGTGCCAGCAGACCCCTAGGACTAGCCGGGGAACAGTTCTTC. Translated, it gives CASRPLGLAGEQFF.

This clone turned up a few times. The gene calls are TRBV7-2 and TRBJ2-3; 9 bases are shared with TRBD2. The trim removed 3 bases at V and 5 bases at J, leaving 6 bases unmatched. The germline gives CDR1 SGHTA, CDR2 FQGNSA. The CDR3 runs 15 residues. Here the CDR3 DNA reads TGTGCCAGCAGCTTGGTAGCGGGAGATGGAGATACGCAGTATTTT. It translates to CASSLVAGDGDTQYF.

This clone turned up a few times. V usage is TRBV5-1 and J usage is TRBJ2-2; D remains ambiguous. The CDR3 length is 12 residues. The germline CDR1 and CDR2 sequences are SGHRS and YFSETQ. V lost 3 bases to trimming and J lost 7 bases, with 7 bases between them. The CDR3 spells CASSSFFGELFF. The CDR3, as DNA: TGCGCCAGCAGCTCCTTTTTCGGGGAGCTGTTTTTT. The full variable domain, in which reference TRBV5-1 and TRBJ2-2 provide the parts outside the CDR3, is KAGVTQTPRYLIKTRGQQVTLSCSPISGHRSVSWYQQTPGQGLQFLFEYFSETQRNKGNFPGRFSGRQFSNSRSEMNVSTLELGDSALYLCASSSFFGELFFGEGSRLTVL.

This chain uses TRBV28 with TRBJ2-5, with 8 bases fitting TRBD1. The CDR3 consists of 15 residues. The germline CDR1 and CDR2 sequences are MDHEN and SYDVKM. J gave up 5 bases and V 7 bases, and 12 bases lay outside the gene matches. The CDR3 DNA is TGTGCCAGCACTCTCCCGACAGGGGTTGGGGAGACCCAGTACTTC. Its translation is CASTLPTGVGETQYF. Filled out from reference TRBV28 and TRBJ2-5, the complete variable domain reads DVKVTQSSRYLVKRTGEKVFLECVQDMDHENMFWYRQDPGLGLRLIYFSYDVKMKEKGDIPEGYSVSREKKERFSLILESASTNQTSMYLCASTLPTGVGETQYFGPGTRLLVL.

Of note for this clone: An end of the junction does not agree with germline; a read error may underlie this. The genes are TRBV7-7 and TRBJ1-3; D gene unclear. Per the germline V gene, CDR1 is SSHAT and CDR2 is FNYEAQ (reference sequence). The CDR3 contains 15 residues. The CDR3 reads CASSLSGWPGNTIYF. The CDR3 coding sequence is TGTGCTAGCAGCCTCAGCGGCTGGCCTGGAAACACCATATATTTT.

CDR3 protein: CASSYTGTGNQPQHF. The CDR3 region has the DNA TGTGCCAGCAGTTATACTGGGACAGGGAATCAGCCCCAGCATTTT. The chain combines TRBV6-5 with TRBJ1-5, with TRBD1 matching over 9 bases. Germline CDR1 and CDR2: MNHEY and SVGAGI. V lost 3 bases and J lost 4; bases outside the gene matches: 4. This CDR3 has 15 residues.